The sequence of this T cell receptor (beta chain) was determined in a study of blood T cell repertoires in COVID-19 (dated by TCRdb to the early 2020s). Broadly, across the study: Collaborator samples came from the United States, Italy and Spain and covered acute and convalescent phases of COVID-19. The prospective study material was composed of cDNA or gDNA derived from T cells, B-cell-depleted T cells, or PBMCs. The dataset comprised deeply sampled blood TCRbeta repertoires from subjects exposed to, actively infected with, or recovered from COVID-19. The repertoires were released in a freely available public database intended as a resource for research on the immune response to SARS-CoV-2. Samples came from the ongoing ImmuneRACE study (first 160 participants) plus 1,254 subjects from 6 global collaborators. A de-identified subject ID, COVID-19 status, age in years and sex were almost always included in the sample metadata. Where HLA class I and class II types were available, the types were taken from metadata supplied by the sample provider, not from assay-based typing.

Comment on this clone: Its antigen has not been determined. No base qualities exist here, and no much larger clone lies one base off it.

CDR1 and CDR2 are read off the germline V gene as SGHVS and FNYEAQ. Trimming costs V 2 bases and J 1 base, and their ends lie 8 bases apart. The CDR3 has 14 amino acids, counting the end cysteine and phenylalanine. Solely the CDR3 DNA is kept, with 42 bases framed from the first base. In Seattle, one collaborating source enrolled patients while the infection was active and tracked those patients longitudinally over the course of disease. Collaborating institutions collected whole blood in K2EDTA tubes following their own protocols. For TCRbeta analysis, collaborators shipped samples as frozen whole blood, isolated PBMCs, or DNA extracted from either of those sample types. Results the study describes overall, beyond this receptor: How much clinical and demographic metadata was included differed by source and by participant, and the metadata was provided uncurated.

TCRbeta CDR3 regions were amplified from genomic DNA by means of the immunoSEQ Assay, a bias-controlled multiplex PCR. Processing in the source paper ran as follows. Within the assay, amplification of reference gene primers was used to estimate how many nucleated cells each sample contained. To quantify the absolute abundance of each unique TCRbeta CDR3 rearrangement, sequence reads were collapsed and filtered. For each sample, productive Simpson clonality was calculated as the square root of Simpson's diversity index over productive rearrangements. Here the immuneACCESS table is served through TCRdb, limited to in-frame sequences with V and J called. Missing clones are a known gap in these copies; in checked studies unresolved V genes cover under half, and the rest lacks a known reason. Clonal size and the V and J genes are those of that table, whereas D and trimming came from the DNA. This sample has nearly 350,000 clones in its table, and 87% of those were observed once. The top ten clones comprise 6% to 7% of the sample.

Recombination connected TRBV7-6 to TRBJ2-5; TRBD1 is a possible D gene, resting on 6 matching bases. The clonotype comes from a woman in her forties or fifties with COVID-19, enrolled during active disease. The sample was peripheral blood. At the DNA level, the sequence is TGTGCCAGCAGCTTAACAGGGAGCCAAGAGACCCAGTACTTC. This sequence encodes CASSLTGSQETQYF.